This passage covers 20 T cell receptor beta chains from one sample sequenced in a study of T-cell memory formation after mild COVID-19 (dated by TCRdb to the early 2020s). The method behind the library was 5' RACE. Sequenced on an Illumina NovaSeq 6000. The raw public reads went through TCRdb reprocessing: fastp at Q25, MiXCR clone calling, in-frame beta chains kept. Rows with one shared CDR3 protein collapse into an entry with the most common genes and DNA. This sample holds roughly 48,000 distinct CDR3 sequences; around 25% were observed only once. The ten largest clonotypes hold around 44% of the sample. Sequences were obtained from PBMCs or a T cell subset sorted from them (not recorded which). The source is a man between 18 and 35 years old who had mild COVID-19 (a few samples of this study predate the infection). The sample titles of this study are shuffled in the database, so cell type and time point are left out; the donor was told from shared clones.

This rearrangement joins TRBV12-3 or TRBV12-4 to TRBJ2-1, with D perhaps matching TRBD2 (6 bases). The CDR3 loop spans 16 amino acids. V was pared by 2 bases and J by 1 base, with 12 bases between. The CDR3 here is CASSLIRGESYNEQFF. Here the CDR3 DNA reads TGTGCCAGCAGTTTAATTCGCGGGGAATCCTACAATGAGCAGTTCTTC.

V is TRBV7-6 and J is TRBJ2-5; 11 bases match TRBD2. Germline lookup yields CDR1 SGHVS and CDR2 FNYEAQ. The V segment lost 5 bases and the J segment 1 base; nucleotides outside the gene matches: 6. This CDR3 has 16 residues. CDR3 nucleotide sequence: TGTGCCAGCAGCCCCCTAGCGGGGGGTCCCCAAGAGACCCAGTACTTC. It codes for CASSPLAGGPQETQYF.

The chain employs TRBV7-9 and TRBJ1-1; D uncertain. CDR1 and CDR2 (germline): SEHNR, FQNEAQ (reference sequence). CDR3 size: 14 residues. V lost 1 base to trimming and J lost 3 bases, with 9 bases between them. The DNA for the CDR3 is TGTGCCAGCAGCTTAGAGGGCGGGGACACTGAAGCTTTCTTT. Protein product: CASSLEGGDTEAFF.

This chain's CDR3 is CASSPAGPRGGSGANVLTF. The CDR3 DNA reads TGTGCCAGCAGTCCCGCCGGCCCGCGAGGGGGTTCTGGGGCCAACGTCCTGACTTTC. This chain uses TRBV12-3 or TRBV12-4 with TRBJ2-6; perhaps TRBD1 as D (6 bases). This CDR3 has 19 amino acids. V was cut by 5 bases and J by 1 base, with 21 bases left in between.

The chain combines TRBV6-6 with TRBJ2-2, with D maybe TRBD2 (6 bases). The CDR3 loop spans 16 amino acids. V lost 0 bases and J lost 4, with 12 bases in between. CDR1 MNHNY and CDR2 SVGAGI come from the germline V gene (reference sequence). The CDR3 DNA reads TGTGCCAGCAGTTACTCGCCAGCCGGGAGCACCGGGGAGCTGTTTTTT. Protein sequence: CASSYSPAGSTGELFF.

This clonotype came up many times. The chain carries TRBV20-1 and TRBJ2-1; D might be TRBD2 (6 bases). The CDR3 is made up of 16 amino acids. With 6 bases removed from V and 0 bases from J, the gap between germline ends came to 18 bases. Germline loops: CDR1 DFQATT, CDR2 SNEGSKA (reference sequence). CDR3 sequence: CSANHPYGGSYNEQFF. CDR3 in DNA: TGCAGTGCGAACCACCCCTACGGGGGCTCCTACAATGAGCAGTTCTTC.

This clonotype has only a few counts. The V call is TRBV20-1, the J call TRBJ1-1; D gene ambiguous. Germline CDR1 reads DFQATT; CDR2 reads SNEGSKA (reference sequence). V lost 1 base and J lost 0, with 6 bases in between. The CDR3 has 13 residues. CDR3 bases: TGCAGTGCTAGAGTAGAGATGAACACTGAAGCTTTCTTT. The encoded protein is CSARVEMNTEAFF.

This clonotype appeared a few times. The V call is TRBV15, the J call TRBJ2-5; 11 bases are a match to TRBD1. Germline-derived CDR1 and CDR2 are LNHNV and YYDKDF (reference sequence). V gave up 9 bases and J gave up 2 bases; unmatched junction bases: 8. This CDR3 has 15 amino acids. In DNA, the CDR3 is TGTGCCACGACCGATTGGGACAGGGGGCAAGAGACCCAGTACTTC. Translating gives CATTDWDRGQETQYF.

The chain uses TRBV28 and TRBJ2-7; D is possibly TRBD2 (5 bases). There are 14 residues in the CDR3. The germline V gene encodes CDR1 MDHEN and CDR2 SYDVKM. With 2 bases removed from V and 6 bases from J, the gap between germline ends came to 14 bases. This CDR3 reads CASSLTGSHGEQYV. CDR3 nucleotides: TGTGCCAGCAGTTTAACGGGGTCCCACGGCGAGCAGTACGTC.

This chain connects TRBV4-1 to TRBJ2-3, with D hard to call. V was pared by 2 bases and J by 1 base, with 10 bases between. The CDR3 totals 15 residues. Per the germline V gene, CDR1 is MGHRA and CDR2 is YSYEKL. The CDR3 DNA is TGCGCCAGCAGCCAACCGCCCTACGGCACAGATACGCAGTATTTT. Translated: CASSQPPYGTDTQYF.

The CDR3 protein is CASSPEPSGANVLTF. CDR3 bases: TGTGCCAGCAGCCCCGAACCTTCTGGGGCCAACGTCCTGACTTTC. This sequence joins TRBV7-2 and TRBJ2-6; the D is unclear. There are 15 residues in the CDR3. The V gene lost 5 bases and the J gene lost 1 base, with 9 bases spanning the gap. The germline gives CDR1 SGHTA, CDR2 FQGNSA.

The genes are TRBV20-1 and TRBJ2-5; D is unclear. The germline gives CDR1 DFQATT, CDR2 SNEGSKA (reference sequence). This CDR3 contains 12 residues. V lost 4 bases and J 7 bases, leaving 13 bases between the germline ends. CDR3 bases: TGCAGTGCTAACCGGGCCCTAGGGACCCAGTACTTC. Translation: CSANRALGTQYF.

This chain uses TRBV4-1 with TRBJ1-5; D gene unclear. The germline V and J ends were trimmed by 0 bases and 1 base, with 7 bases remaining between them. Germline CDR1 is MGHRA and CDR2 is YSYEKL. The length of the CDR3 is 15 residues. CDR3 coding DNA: TGCGCCAGCAGCCAAGAGCCGGGGAGCAATCAGCCCCAGCATTTT. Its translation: CASSQEPGSNQPQHF.

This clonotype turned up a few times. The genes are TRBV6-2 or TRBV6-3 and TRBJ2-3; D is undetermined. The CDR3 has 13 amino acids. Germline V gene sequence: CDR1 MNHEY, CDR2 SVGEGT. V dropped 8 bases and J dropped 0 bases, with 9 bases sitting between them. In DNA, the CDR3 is TGTGCCAGCGTCAAAACTAGCACAGATACGCAGTATTTT. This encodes CASVKTSTDTQYF.

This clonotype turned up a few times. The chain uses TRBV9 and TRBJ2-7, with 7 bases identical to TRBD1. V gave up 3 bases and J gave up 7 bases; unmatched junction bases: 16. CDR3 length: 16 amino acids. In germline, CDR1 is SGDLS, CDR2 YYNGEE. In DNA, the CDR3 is TGTGCCAGCAGCGGTGGTGAAGAGGGGGCGACTTGGGAGCAGTACTTC. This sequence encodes CASSGGEEGATWEQYF.

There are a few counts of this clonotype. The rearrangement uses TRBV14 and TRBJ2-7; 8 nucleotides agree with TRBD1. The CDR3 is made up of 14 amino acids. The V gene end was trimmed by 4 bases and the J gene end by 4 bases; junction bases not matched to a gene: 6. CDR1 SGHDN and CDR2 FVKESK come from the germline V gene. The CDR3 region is CASSLRTGFYEQYF. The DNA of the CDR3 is TGTGCCAGCAGCCTCAGGACAGGGTTTTACGAGCAGTACTTC.

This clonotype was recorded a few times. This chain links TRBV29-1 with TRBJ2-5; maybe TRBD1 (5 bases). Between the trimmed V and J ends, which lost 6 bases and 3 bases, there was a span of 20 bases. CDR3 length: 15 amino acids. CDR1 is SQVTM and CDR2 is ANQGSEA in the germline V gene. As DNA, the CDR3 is TGCAGCGTGGCCCTCGCAATCTCAGGGAAAGAGACCCAGTACTTC. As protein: CSVALAISGKETQYF.

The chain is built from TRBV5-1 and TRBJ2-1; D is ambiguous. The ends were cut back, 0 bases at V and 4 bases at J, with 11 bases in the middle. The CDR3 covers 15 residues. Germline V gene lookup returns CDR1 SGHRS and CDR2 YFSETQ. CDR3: CASSLAPTTYNEQFF. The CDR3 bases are TGCGCCAGCAGCTTGGCCCCGACCACTTACAATGAGCAGTTCTTC.

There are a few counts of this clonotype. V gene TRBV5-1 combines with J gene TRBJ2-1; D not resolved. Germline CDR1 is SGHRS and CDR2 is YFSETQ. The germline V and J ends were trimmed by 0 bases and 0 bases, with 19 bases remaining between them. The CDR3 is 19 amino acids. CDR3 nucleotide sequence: TGCGCCAGCAGCTTGGCCCTCGTTGGGCTGCCGAGCTCCTACAATGAGCAGTTCTTC. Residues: CASSLALVGLPSSYNEQFF.

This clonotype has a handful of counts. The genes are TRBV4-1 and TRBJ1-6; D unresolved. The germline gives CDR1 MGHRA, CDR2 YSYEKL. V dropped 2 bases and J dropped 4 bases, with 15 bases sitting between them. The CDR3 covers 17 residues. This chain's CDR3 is CASSQSQPRDYNSPLHF. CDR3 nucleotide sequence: TGCGCCAGCAGCCAAAGTCAACCGAGGGATTATAATTCACCCCTCCACTTT.